This TCR beta chain is from a study of cytomegalovirus exposure and HLA in healthy donors. On the study more broadly: Approximately 190 million T cells yielded roughly 120 million unique TCR beta sequences in earlier analysis. Study-wide results and caveats: In a later analysis, V- and J-gene trimming of beta chains associated with a DCLRE1C missense variant, replicated independently. The investigators catalogued some 150 TCR beta chains as cytomegalovirus-associated. High specificity and sensitivity for cytomegalovirus status were reported for the classifier.

This clone occurred a few times. Its antigen is unidentified. Germline CDR1 and CDR2: SGHAT and FQNNGV. The CDR3 runs to 14 residues. V was pared by 3 bases and J by 5 bases, with 4 bases of the junction left unmatched. PCR used 60 Vbeta primers and 13 Jbeta primers. Clones were read by immunoSEQ multiplex PCR, and TCRdb kept only the in-frame ones, dropping some. The repertoire holds under 150,000 clones, with around 72% as singletons. The sample comprised PBMCs. This sequence was found in a man in his forties or fifties in good health and CMV-seronegative. The chain is built from TRBV11-2 and TRBJ2-7; 10 positions agree with TRBD2. The CDR3 loop is CASSFWGTSDEQYF. The CDR3 DNA is TGTGCCAGCAGCTTCTGGGGGACTAGCGACGAGCAGTACTTC.